This TCR beta chain was sequenced for a study of blood T cell repertoires in COVID-19. On the study more broadly: Sites across the United States, Italy and Spain contributed samples from acute and convalescent COVID-19. T cells, B-cell-depleted T cells, or PBMCs supplied cDNA or gDNA.

This table comes from immunoSEQ multiplex PCR, and its TCRdb copy is limited to in-frame clones, with some not included. The table lists around 95,000 clones, more than 85% of them singletons. V shed 6 bases, J shed 12 bases, and the junction held 10 bases outside the gene matches. Germline values: CDR1 MNHNY, CDR2 SVGAGI (reference sequence). The CDR3 runs to 12 residues. The sequencing input was peripheral blood. The V and J genes are TRBV6-6 and TRBJ1-2, with 7 bases matching TRBD1. The sequence was obtained from a man aged 50 to 60 with active COVID-19. The CDR3 DNA follows: TGTGCCAGCAGACAATGGGACAGAGAGGACACCTTC. Its translation is CASRQWDREDTF.